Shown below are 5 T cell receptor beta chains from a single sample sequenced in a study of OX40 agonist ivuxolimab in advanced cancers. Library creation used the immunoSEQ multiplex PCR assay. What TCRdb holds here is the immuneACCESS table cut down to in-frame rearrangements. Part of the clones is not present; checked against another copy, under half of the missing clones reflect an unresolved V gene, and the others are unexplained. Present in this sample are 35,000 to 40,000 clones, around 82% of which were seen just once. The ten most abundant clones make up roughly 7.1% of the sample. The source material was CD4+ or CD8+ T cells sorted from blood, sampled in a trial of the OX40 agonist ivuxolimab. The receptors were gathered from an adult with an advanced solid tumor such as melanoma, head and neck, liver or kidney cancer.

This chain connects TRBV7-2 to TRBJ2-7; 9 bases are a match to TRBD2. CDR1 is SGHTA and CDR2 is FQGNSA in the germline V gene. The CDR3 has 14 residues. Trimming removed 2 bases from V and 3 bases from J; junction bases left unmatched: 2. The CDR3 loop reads CASSLIAGDYEQYF. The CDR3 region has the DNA TGTGCCAGCAGCTTAATAGCGGGAGACTACGAGCAGTACTTC. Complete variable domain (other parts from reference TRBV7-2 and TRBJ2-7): GAGVSQSPSNKVTEKGKDVELRCDPISGHTALYWYRQSLGQGLEFLIYFQGNSAPDKSGLPSDRFSAERTGGSVSTLTIQRTQQEDSAVYLCASSLIAGDYEQYFGPGTRLTVT.

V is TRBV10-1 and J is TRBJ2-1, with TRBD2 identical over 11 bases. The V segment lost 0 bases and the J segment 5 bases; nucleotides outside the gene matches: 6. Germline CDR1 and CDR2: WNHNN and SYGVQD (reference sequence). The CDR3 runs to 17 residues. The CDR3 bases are TGCGCCAGCAGTGAGTCACTAGCGGGAGCTCGGGACAATGAGCAGTTCTTC. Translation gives CASSESLAGARDNEQFF.

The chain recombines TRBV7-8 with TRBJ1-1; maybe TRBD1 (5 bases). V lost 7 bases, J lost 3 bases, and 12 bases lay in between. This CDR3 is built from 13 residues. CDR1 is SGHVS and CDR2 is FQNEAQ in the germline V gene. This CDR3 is CASTRRGYTEAFF. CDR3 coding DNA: TGTGCCAGCACGAGAAGGGGTTACACTGAAGCTTTCTTT.

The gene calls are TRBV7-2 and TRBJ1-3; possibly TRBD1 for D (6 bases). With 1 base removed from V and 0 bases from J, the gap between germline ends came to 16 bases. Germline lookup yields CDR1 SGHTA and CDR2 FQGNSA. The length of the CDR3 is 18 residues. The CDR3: CASSLDPGGLNSGNTIYF. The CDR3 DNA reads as TGTGCCAGCAGCTTAGACCCCGGGGGGCTCAACTCTGGAAACACCATATATTTT.

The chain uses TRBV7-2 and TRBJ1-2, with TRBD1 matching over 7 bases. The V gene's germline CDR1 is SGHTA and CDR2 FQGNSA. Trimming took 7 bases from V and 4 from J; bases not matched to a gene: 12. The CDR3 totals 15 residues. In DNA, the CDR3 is TGTGCCAGCACCTCTCAGACAGGGACCACCTATGGCTACACCTTC. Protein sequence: CASTSQTGTTYGYTF.